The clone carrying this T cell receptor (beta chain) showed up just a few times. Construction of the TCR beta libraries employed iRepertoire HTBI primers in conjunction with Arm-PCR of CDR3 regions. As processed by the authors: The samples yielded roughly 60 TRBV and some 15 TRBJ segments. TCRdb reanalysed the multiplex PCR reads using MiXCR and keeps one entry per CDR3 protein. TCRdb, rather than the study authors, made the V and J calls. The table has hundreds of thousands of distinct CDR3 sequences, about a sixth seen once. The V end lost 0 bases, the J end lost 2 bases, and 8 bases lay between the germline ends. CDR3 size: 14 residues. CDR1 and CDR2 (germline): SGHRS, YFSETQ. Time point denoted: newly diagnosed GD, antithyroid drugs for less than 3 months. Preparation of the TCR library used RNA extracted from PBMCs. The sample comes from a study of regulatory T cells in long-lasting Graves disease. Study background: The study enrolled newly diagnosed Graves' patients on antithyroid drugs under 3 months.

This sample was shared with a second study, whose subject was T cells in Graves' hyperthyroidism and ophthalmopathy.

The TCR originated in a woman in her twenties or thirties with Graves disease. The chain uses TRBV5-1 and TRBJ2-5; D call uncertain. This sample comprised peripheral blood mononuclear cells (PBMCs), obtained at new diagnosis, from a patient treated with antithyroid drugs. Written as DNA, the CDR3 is TGCGCCAGCAGCTTGGCACAGACACAAGAGACCCAGTACTTC. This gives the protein CASSLAQTQETQYF. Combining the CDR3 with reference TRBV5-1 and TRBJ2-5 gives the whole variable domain KAGVTQTPRYLIKTRGQQVTLSCSPISGHRSVSWYQQTPGQGLQFLFEYFSETQRNKGNFPGRFSGRQFSNSRSEMNVSTLELGDSALYLCASSLAQTQETQYFGPGTRLLVL.